This TCR beta chain was profiled in a study of spatial heterogeneity in lung cancer. About the research overall: Alpha-chain sequences were consistently detected in smaller numbers than beta-chain sequences. Findings of the study overall: Whereas they appeared in blood less at follow-up, ubiquitous expanded tumor TCRs appeared there more at resection.

This clonotype came up many times. What it recognizes is unknown. Every cDNA TCR molecule received its own unique molecular identifier. TCRdb re-analysed the 5' RACE reads in MiXCR, keeping a single row per CDR3 protein. The sample lists tens of thousands of distinct CDR3 sequences, approximately 7.2% seen once, with roughly 28% in the top ten. The V gene lost 1 base and the J gene lost 6 bases, with 11 bases spanning the gap. The CDR3 is made up of 14 amino acids. Germline-derived CDR1 and CDR2 are SGDLS and YYNGEE. Time point defined: sample taken at primary tumor resection. The chain joins TRBV9 to TRBJ2-1; maybe TRBD2 (6 bases). The specimen comprised PBMCs, sampled at surgery. The sequence was collected from a female donor with early-stage non-small cell lung cancer. This CDR3 reads CASSVTGGVNEQFF. The CDR3 DNA is TGTGCCAGCAGCGTAACGGGCGGGGTCAATGAGCAGTTCTTC.